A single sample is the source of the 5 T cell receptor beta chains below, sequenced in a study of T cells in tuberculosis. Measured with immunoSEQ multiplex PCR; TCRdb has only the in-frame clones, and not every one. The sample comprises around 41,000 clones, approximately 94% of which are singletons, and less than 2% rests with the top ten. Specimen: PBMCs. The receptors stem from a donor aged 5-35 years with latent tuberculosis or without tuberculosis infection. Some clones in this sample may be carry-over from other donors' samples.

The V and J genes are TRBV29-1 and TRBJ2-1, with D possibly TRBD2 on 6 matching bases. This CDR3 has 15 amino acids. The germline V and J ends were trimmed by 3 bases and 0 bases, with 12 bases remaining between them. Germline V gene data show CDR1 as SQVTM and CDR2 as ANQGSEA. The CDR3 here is CSVEGRDSSYNEQFF. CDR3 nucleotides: TGCAGCGTTGAGGGTCGGGACTCCTCCTACAATGAGCAGTTCTTC.

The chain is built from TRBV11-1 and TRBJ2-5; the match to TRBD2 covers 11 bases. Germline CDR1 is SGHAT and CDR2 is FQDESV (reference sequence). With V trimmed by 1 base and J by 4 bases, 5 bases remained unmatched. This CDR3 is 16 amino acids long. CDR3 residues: CASSLDSGRALETQYF. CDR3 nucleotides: TGTGCCAGCAGCTTAGATAGCGGGAGGGCCTTAGAGACCCAGTACTTC.

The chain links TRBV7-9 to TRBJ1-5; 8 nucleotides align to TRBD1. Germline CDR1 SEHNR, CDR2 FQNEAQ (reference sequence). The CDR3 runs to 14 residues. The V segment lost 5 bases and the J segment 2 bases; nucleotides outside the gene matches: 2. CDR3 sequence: CASSRGQGNQPQHF. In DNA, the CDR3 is TGTGCCAGCAGCCGGGGACAGGGCAATCAGCCCCAGCATTTT.

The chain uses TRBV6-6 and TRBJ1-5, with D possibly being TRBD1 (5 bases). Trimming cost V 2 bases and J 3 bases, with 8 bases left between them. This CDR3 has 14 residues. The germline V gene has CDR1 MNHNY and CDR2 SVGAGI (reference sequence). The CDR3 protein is CASSYRGDNQPQHF. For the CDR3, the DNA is TGTGCCAGCAGTTACCGGGGGGACAATCAGCCCCAGCATTTT.

CDR3 sequence (DNA): TGTGCCAGCAGTTTGACCCAGGGGGCAGGGCAGCCCCAGCATTTT. It translates to CASSLTQGAGQPQHF. The chain uses TRBV28 and TRBJ1-5; the match to TRBD1 covers 8 bases. CDR1 and CDR2 from the germline V gene are MDHEN and SYDVKM. This CDR3 has 15 residues. The V segment lost 3 bases and the J segment 7 bases; nucleotides outside the gene matches: 8. Full variable domain (remainder filled in from reference TRBV28 and TRBJ1-5): DVKVTQSSRYLVKRTGEKVFLECVQDMDHENMFWYRQDPGLGLRLIYFSYDVKMKEKGDIPEGYSVSREKKERFSLILESASTNQTSMYLCASSLTQGAGQPQHFGDGTRLSIL.